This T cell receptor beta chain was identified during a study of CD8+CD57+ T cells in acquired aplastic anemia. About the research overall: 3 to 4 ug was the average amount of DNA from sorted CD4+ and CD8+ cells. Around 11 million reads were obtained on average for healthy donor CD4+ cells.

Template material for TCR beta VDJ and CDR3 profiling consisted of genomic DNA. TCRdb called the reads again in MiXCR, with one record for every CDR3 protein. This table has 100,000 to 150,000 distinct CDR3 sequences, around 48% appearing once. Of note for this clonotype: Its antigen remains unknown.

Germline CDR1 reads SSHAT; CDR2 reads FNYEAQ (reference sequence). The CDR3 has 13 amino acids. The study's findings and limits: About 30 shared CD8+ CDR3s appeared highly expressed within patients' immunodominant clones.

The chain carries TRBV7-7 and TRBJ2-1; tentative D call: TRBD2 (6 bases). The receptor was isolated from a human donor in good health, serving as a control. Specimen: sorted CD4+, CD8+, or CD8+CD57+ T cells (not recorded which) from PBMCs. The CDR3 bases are TGTGCTAAGCGCGGGATTTTCCGGGATGAGCAGTTCTTC. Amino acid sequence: CAKRGIFRDEQFF.